This T cell receptor beta chain was identified during a study of blood T cells in healthy people across ages. The study, taken as a whole, reports: Strong correlation existed between TCR beta diversity and naive T cell percentage.

It was with a sample-barcoded 5' primer and a J-beta primer mix that a second PCR of roughly 7 to 12 cycles was run. TCRdb recomputed calls from the 5' RACE reads with MiXCR, one row per CDR3 protein. The sample includes 630,000 or so distinct CDR3 sequences, roughly 32% of them seen just once. Trimming cost V 6 bases and J 2 bases; bases outside gene matches: 8. Per germline, CDR1 DFQATT and CDR2 SNEGSKA (reference sequence). CDR3 size: 15 residues. Per sample, no less than 5 micrograms of total RNA were extracted. This clonotype was observed at least ten times. Its antigen remains unidentified. Sequencing was done on a sample of blood. This receptor was taken from a woman older than 75 in good health. The rearrangement joins TRBV20-1 to TRBJ2-1, with 9 bases identical to TRBD2. This CDR3 is CSANQLAGTYNEQFF. CDR3 bases: TGCAGTGCCAACCAACTAGCGGGCACCTACAATGAGCAGTTCTTC.